This TCR beta chain was sequenced during a study of early T cells in non-severe SARS-CoV-2 infection. Study-level background: Bulk RNA isolated from unsorted whole blood underwent sequencing; chains were not paired.

V lost 8 bases to trimming and J lost 6 bases; unmatched junction nucleotides: 10. Germline CDR1 is SGHAT and CDR2 is FQNNGV. This CDR3 has 15 residues. TCRdb independently ran MiXCR on the 5' RACE reads; one entry per CDR3 protein. Seen here are approximately 76,000 distinct CDR3 sequences, around 12% observed once, and the top ten hold 1.3%. This clonotype was observed many times. This rearrangement joins TRBV11-2 to TRBJ2-1; 10 bases fit TRBD2. The source of this sequence is an adult who was a healthcare worker with PCR-confirmed SARS-CoV-2 infection or an uninfected control (not recorded which). The specimen was whole blood. CDR3 amino acids: CASALGTSVSNEQFF. The DNA for the CDR3 is TGTGCCAGCGCTCTGGGGACTAGCGTATCCAATGAGCAGTTCTTC.